This passage covers 3 T cell receptor beta chains from one sample sequenced in a study of shared clonotypes between healthy human individuals. Clones were sequenced by immunoSEQ multiplex PCR, and TCRdb holds only the in-frame ones, with some missing. The repertoire holds 2,500,000 or so clones, 85% to 95% seen once, with roughly 0.15% in the top ten. The sample consisted of naive CD4+ T cells sorted from blood. Indicated subset: CD45RA+ positively selected. Receptors were obtained from a man aged 18 to 35 in good health.

The table lists this clone with a few counts. The chain has TRBV6-5 and TRBJ2-7; D is unresolved. This CDR3 spans 12 amino acids. CDR1 is MNHEY, CDR2 SVGAGI, per germline. Trimming shortened V by 2 bases and J by 6 bases, and 8 bases separated the two germline ends. The CDR3 is CASSYDRLEQYF. DNA for the CDR3: TGTGCCAGCAGTTACGACCGACTCGAGCAGTACTTC.

CDR3 protein: CASARDRVNNQPQHF. In DNA form, the CDR3 reads TGTGCCAGCGCCCGGGACAGGGTGAACAATCAGCCCCAGCATTTT. This chain connects TRBV27 to TRBJ1-5; 9 bases agree with TRBD1. V was clipped by 8 bases and J by 3 bases; unmatched bases: 8. Germline CDR1 is MNHEY and CDR2 is SMNVEV (reference sequence). The CDR3 totals 15 residues.

The chain is built from TRBV6-5 and TRBJ1-1, with unresolved D. Trimming removed 6 bases at V and 2 bases at J, with 16 bases between. Germline CDR1 is MNHEY and CDR2 is SVGAGI. The CDR3 sequence is 15 residues long. The CDR3 here is CASRPGLALNTEAFF. DNA of the CDR3: TGTGCCAGCAGGCCCGGATTAGCCTTAAACACTGAAGCTTTCTTT.